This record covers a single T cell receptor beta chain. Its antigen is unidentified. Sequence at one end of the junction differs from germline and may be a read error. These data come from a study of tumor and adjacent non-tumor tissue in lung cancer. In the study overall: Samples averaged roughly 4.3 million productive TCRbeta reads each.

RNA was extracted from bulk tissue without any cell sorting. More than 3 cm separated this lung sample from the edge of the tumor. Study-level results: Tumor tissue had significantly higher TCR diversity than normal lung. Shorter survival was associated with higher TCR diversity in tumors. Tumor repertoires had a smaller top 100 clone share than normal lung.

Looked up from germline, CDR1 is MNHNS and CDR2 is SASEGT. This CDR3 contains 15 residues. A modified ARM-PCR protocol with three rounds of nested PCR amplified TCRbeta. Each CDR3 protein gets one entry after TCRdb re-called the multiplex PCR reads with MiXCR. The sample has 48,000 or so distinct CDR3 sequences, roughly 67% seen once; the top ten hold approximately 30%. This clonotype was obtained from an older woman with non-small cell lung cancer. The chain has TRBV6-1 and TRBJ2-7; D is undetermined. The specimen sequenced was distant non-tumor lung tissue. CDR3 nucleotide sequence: TGTGCCAGCAGTGAATCTGGCGTTCACTCCCACGAGCAGTACTTC. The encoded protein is CASSESGVHSHEQYF.